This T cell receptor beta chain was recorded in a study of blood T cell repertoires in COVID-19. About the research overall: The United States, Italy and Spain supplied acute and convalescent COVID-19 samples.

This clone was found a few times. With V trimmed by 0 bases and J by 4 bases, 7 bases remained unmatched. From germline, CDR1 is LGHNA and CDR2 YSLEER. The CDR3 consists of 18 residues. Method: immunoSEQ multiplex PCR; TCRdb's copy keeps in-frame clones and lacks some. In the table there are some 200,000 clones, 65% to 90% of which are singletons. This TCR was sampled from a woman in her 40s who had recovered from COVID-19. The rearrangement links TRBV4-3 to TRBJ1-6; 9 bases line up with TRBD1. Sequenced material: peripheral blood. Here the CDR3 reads CASSQDTGGAGYNSPLHF. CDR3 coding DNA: TGCGCCAGCAGCCAAGATACAGGGGGCGCGGGTTATAATTCACCCCTCCACTTT.